These T cell receptor beta chains were read from a single sample in a study of CD8 T cells in ankylosing spondylitis. TCRdb fed the 5' RACE reads into MiXCR, producing one record per CDR3 protein. The data contain about 150,000 distinct CDR3 sequences, about an eighth of them seen just once; the ten biggest clones take up roughly 4.3%. The sequencing input was blood, either unsorted or a sorted T cell fraction (not recorded which). These receptors all come from a female donor with ankylosing spondylitis or in good health (not recorded which). CDR3s include the opening cysteine and the closing phenylalanine or tryptophan. D genes are given only for firm matches. Clone size is not always given. Where it is, it says once, few, many or a class for expanded clones.

J	D	length	V	size	CDR3	DNA
TRBJ2-7	-	12	TRBV28	few	CASSYAPYEQYF	TGTGCCAGCAGTTATGCGCCCTACGAGCAGTACTTC
TRBJ1-1	-	15	TRBV20-1	many	CSAPRGLGVRNEAFF	TGCAGTGCTCCTAGGGGGTTAGGGGTACGAAATGAAGCTTTCTTT
TRBJ2-7	-	14	TRBV20-1	many	CSAGGPLGSYEQYF	TGCAGTGCTGGGGGGCCGTTGGGTTCCTACGAGCAGTACTTC
TRBJ2-7	-	15	TRBV7-8	many	CASRSRTSPSYEQYF	TGTGCCAGCCGCAGTAGAACTAGTCCCTCCTACGAGCAGTACTTC
TRBJ2-3	TRBD2	16	TRBV29-1	many	CSVTPFGTSGTDTQYF	TGCAGCGTTACCCCCTTCGGGACTAGCGGCACAGATACGCAGTATTTT
TRBJ1-2	TRBD1	13	TRBV12-3/TRBV12-4	many	CASSLSGGLGYTF	TGTGCCAGCAGTTTATCAGGGGGTCTAGGCTACACCTTC
TRBJ2-1	TRBD1	18	TRBV5-1	-	CASSDGTGGPSSYNEQFF	TGCGCCAGCAGCGACGGGACAGGGGGCCCGAGCTCCTACAATGAGCAGTTCTTC
TRBJ2-1	TRBD1	18	TRBV3-1	many	CASSQIATGASSYNEQFF	TGTGCCAGCAGCCAAATCGCGACAGGGGCTAGCTCCTACAATGAGCAGTTCTTC
TRBJ2-5	-	17	TRBV7-2	-	CASCWDDRSGPGETQYF	TGTGCCAGCTGCTGGGATGATCGCTCCGGACCCGGAGAGACCCAGTACTTC
TRBJ2-7	-	16	TRBV7-9	once	CASSLGPGRDSYGQYF	TGTGCCAGCAGCTTAGGCCCGGGTCGGGACTCCTACGGGCAGTACTTC
TRBJ2-3	-	15	TRBV7-9	many	CASRGSASGTDTQYF	TGTGCCAGCAGAGGGTCGGCTAGCGGCACAGATACGCAGTATTTT
TRBJ1-2	-	13	TRBV12-3/TRBV12-4	many	CASSWLTNGGYTF	TGTGCCAGCAGTTGGCTCACTAATGGAGGCTACACCTTC
TRBJ1-4	-	18	TRBV27	many	CASSPGSIITTTNEKLFF	TGTGCCAGCAGCCCCGGGTCCATTATTACTACAACTAATGAAAAACTGTTTTTT
TRBJ2-3	-	14	TRBV7-9	-	CASRPAGYTDTQYF	TGTGCCAGCAGACCAGCGGGCTACACAGATACGCAGTATTTT